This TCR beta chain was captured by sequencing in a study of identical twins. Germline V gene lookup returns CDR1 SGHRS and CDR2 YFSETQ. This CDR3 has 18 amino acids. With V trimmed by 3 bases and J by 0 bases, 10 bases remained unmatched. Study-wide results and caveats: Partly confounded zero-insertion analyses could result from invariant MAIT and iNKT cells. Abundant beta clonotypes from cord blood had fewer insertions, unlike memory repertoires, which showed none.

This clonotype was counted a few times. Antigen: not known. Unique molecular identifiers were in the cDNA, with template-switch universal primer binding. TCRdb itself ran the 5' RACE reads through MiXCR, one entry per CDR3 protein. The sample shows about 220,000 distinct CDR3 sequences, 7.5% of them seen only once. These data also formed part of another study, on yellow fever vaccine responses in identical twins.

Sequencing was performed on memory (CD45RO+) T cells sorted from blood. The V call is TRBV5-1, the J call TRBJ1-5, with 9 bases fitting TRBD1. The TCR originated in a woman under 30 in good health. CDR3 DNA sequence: TGCGCCAGCAGCTGGGGGGACAGGGACGACGATAGCAATCAGCCCCAGCATTTT. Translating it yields CASSWGDRDDDSNQPQHF. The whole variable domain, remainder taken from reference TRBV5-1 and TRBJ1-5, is KAGVTQTPRYLIKTRGQQVTLSCSPISGHRSVSWYQQTPGQGLQFLFEYFSETQRNKGNFPGRFSGRQFSNSRSEMNVSTLELGDSALYLCASSWGDRDDDSNQPQHFGDGTRLSIL.